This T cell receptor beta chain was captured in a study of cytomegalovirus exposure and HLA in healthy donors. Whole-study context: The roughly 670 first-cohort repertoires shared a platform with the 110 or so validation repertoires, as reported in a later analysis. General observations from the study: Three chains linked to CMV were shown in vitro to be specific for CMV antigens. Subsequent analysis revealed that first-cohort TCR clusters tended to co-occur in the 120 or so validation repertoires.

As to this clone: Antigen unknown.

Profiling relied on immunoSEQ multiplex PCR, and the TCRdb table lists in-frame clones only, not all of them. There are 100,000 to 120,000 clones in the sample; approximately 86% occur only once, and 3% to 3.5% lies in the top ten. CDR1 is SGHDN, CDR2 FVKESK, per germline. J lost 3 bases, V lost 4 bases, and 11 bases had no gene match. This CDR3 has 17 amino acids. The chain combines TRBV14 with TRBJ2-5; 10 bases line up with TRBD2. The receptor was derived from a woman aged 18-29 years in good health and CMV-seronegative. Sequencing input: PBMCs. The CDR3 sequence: CASSRLSGGNLKETQYF. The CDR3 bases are TGTGCCAGCAGCCGACTTAGCGGGGGGAACCTTAAAGAGACCCAGTACTTC.